This TCR beta chain came from a study of regulatory T cells in long-lasting Graves disease. Overall study findings and caveats: Graves' patients with persistent disease showed TCR diversity lower than patients newly diagnosed. Whereas new patients shared 970 or so public clonotypes, persistent patients shared more, at 2,500 to 3,500. Since the sample size was small, accuracy may have been reduced.

The CDR3 loop spans 13 amino acids. The germline V gene has CDR1 SGHRS and CDR2 YFSETQ. The time point: newly diagnosed GD, antithyroid drugs for less than 3 months. TCR sequences were obtained from RNA taken from PBMCs. Both iRepertoire HTBI primers and Arm-PCR of CDR3 regions were used to build the TCR beta libraries. TCRdb recomputed calls from the multiplex PCR reads with MiXCR, one row per CDR3 protein. The data contain under 400,000 distinct CDR3 sequences, 15% to 20% of them singletons. About this clonotype: As yet, its antigen is unknown. This likely reflects a read error, since a far larger clone is one base away.

These data were likewise used in another study, on T cells in Graves' hyperthyroidism and ophthalmopathy.

The rearrangement joins TRBV5-1 to TRBJ1-1; D not resolved. The starting material was peripheral blood mononuclear cells (PBMCs), obtained at new diagnosis, from a patient treated with antithyroid drugs. The sequence derives from a man aged 35 to 55 with Graves disease. This CDR3 is CASSHLGNTEASF. The DNA of the CDR3 is TGCGCCAGCAGCCACCTTGGGAACACTGAAGCTTCCTTT.